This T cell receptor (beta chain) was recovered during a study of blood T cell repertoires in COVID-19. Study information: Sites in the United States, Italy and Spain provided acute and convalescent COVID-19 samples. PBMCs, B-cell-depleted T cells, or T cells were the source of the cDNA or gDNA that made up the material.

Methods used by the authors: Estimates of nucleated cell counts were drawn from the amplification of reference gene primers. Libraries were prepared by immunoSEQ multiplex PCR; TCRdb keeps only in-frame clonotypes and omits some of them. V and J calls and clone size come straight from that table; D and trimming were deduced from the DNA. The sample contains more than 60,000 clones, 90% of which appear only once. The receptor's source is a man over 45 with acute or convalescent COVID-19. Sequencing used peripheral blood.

This chain's CDR3 is CSVALNRVRTEAFF. CDR3 DNA sequence: TGCAGCGTTGCGCTTAACAGGGTACGGACTGAAGCTTTCTTT. This rearrangement joins TRBV29-1 to TRBJ1-1; D possibly corresponds to TRBD1 (6 bases). The germline V and J ends were trimmed by 4 bases and 5 bases, with 17 bases remaining between them. The CDR3 runs 14 residues. CDR1 is SQVTM, CDR2 ANQGSEA, per germline.